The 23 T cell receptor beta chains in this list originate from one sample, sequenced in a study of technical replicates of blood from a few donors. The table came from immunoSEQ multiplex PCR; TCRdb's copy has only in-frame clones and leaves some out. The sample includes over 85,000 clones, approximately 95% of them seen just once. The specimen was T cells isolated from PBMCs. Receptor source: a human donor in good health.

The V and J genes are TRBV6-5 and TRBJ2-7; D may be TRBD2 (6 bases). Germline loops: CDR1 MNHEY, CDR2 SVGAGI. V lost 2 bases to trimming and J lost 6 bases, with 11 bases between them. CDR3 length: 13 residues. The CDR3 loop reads CASSYTSYPEQYF. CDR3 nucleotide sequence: TGTGCCAGCAGTTACACTAGCTATCCCGAGCAGTACTTC.

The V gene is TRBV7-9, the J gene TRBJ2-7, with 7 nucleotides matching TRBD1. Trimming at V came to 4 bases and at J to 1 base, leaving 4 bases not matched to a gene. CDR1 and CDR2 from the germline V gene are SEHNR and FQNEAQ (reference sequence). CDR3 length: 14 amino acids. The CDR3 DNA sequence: TGTGCCAGCAGCTCCGGGACAGCGTCCTACGAGCAGTACTTC. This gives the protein CASSSGTASYEQYF.

In DNA form, the CDR3 reads TGCAGCGTGAGCACGACAGTCCCCAGCTACGAGCAGTACTTC. It translates to CSVSTTVPSYEQYF. This chain links TRBV29-1 with TRBJ2-7; D possibly corresponds to TRBD1 (5 bases). The CDR3 extends over 14 amino acids. Germline lookup yields CDR1 SQVTM and CDR2 ANQGSEA. Deletions cut 6 bases from V and 3 bases from J, with 18 bases between.

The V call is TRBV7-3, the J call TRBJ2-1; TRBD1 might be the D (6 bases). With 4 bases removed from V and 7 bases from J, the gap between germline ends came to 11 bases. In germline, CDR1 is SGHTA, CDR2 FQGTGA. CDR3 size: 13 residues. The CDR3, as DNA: TGTGCCAGCAGCTGGACAGAAAGGAATGAGCAGTTCTTC. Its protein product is CASSWTERNEQFF.

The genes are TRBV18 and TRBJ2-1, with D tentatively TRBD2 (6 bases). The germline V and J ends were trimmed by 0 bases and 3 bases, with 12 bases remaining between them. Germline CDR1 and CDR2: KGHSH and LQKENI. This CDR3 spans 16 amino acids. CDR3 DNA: TGTGCCAGCTCACCACCCAACCGGGAGAGCTACAATGAGCAGTTCTTC. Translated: CASSPPNRESYNEQFF.

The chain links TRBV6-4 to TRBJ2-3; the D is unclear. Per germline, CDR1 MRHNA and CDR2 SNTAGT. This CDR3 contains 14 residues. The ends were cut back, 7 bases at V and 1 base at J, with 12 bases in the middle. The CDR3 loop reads CASTKELGTDTQYF. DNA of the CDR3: TGTGCCAGCACCAAGGAGTTGGGCACAGATACGCAGTATTTT.

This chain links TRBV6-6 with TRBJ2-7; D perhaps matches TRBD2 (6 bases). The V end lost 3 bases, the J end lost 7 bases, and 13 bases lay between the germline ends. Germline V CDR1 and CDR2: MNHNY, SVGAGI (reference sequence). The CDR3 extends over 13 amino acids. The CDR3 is CASSYSRGEEQYF. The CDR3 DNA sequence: TGTGCCAGCAGTTATTCCCGCGGGGAGGAGCAGTACTTC.

The CDR3 DNA follows: TGTGCCAGCAGCTTCAGGGGGAGCTCCTACGAGCAGTACTTC. It encodes CASSFRGSSYEQYF. The genes are TRBV5-4 and TRBJ2-7, with 7 bases matching TRBD1. CDR3 length equals 14 residues. Per germline, CDR1 SGHNT and CDR2 YYREEE (reference sequence). The V gene end was trimmed by 2 bases and the J gene end by 0 bases; junction bases not matched to a gene: 2.

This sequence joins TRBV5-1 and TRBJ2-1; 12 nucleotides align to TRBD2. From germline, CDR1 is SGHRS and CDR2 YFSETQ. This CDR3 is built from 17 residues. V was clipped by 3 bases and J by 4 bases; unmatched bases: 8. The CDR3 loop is CASSYGTSGQAYNEQFF. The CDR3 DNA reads TGCGCCAGCAGCTATGGGACTAGCGGGCAAGCTTACAATGAGCAGTTCTTC.

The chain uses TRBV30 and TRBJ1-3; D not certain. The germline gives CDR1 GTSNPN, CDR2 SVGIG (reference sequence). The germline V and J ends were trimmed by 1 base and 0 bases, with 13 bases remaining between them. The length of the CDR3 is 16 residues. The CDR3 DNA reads TGTGCCTGGAGTGGAAGTATCATTAGCTCTGGAAACACCATATATTTT. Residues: CAWSGSIISSGNTIYF.

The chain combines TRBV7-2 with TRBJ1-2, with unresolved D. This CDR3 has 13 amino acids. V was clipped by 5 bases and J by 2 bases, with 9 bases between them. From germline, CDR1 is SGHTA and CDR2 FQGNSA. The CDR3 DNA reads TGTGCCAGCAGCCAACAGATAAACTATGGCTACACCTTC. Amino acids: CASSQQINYGYTF. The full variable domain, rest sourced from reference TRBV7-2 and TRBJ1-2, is GAGVSQSPSNKVTEKGKDVELRCDPISGHTALYWYRQSLGQGLEFLIYFQGNSAPDKSGLPSDRFSAERTGGSVSTLTIQRTQQEDSAVYLCASSQQINYGYTFGSGTRLTVV.

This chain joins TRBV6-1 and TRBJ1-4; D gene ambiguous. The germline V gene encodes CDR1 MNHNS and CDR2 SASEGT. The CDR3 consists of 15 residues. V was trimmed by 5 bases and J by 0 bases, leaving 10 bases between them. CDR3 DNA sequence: TGTGCCAGCAGTCCAGATCTTGCAACTAATGAAAAACTGTTTTTT. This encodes CASSPDLATNEKLFF.

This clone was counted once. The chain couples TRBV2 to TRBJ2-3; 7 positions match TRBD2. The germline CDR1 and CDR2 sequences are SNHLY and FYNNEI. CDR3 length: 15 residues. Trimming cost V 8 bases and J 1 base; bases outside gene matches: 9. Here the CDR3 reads CASVTSSIRTDTQYF. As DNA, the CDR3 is TGTGCCAGCGTGACTAGCTCAATTCGCACAGATACGCAGTATTTT.

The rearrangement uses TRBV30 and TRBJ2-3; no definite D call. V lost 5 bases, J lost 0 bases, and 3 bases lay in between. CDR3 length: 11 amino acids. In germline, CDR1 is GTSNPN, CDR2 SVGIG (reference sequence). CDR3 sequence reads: CAWSSTDTQYF. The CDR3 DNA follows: TGTGCCTGGTCTAGCACAGATACGCAGTATTTT.

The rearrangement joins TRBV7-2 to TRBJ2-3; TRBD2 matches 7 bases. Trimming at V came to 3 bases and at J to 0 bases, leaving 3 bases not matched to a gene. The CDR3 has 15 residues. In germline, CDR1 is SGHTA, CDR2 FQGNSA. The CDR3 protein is CASSFGTISTDTQYF. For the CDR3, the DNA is TGTGCCAGCAGCTTTGGGACTATTAGCACAGATACGCAGTATTTT.

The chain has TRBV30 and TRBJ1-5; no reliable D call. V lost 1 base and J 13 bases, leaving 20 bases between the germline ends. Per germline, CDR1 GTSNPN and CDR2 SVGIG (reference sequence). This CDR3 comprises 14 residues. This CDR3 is CAWSGGLSQSSQHF. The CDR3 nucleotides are TGTGCCTGGAGTGGCGGCCTTTCCCAATCATCGCAGCATTTT.

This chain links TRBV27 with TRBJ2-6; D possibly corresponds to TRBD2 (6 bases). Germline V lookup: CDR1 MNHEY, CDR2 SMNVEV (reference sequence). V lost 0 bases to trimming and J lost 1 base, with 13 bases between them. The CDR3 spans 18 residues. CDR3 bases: TGTGCCAGCAGTTTATCGGCGGGAACTGGGTCTGGGGCCAACGTCCTGACTTTC. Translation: CASSLSAGTGSGANVLTF.

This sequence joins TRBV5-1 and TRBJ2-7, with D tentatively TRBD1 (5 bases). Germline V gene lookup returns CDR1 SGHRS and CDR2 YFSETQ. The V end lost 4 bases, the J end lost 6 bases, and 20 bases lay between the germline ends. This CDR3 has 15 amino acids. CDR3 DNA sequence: TGCGCCAGCAGCCCAGGGCACGGCCGGGTTACCGAGCAGTACTTC. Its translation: CASSPGHGRVTEQYF. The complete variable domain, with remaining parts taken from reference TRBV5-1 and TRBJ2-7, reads KAGVTQTPRYLIKTRGQQVTLSCSPISGHRSVSWYQQTPGQGLQFLFEYFSETQRNKGNFPGRFSGRQFSNSRSEMNVSTLELGDSALYLCASSPGHGRVTEQYFGPGTRLTVT.

This CDR3 is CAWSVLGGGEQYF. The DNA for the CDR3 is TGTGCCTGGAGTGTACTCGGGGGTGGCGAGCAGTACTTC. The rearrangement joins TRBV30 to TRBJ2-7, with a weak D call TRBD2 (6 bases). Germline V lookup: CDR1 GTSNPN, CDR2 SVGIG (reference sequence). The CDR3 is 13 residues long. The V end lost 0 bases, the J end lost 6 bases, and 12 bases lay between the germline ends.

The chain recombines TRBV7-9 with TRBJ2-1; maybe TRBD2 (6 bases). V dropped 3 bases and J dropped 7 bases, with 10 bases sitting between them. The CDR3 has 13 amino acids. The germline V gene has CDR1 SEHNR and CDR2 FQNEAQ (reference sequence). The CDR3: CASSLGGRNEQFF. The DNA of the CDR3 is TGTGCCAGCAGCTTGGGGGGACGGAATGAGCAGTTCTTC.

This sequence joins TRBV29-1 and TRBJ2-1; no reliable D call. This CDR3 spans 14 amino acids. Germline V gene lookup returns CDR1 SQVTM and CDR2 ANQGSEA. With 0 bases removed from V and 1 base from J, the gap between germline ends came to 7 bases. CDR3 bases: TGCAGCGTTGAAGATCGCACATCCTACAATGAGCAGTTCTTC. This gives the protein CSVEDRTSYNEQFF.

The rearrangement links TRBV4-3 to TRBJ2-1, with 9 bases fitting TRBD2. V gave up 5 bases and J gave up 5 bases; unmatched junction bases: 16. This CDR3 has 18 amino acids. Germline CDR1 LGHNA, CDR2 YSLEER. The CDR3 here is CASSARLADSYRNNEQFF. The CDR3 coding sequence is TGCGCCAGCAGCGCACGACTAGCGGACAGTTACCGAAACAATGAGCAGTTCTTC.

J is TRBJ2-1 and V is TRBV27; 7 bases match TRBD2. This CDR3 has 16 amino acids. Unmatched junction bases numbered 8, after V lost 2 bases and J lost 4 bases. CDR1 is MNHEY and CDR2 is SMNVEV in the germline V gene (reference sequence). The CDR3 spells CASSLLAGASYNEQFF. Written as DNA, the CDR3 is TGTGCCAGCAGTTTACTCGCGGGAGCGAGTTACAATGAGCAGTTCTTC.